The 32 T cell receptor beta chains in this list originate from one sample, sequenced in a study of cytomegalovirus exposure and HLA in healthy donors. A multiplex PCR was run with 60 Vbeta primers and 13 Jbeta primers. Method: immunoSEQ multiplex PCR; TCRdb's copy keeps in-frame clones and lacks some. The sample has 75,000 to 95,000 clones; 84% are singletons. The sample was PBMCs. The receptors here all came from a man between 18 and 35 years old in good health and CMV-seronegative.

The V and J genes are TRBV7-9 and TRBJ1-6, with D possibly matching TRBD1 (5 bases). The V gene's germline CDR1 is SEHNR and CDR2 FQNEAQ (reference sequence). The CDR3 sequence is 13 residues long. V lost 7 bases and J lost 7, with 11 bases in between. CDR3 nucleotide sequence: TGTGCCAGCACGATAGGGGCGAATTCACCCCTCCACTTT. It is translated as CASTIGANSPLHF. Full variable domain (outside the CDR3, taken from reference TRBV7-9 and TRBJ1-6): DTGVSQNPRHKITKRGQNVTFRCDPISEHNRLYWYRQTLGQGPEFLTYFQNEAQLEKSRLLSDRFSAERPKGSFSTLEIQRTEQGDSAMYLCASTIGANSPLHFGNGTRLTVT.

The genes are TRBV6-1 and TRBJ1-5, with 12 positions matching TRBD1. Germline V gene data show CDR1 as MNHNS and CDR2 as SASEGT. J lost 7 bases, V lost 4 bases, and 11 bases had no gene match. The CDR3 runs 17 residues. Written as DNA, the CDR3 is TGTGCCAGCAGTGGACACGGGACAGGGGGCTTTGGGCAGCCCCAGCATTTT. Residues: CASSGHGTGGFGQPQHF.

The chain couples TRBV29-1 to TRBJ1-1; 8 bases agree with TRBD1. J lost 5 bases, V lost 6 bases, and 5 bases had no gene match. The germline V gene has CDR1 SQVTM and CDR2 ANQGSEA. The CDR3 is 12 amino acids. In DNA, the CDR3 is TGCAGCGTGGACAGGGCCTTGACTGAAGCTTTCTTT. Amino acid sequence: CSVDRALTEAFF.

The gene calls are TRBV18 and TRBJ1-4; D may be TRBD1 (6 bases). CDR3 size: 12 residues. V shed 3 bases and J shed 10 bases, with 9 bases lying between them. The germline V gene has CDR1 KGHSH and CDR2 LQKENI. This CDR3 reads CASSPTGVKLFF. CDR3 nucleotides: TGTGCCAGCTCACCGACAGGCGTAAAACTGTTTTTT.

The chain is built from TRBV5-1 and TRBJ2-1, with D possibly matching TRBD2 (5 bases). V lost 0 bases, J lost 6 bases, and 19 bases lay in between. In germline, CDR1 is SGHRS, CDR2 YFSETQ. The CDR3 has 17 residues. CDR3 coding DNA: TGCGCCAGCAGCTTGGGTTTCGGTCTTTCGGGGTTCAATGAGCAGTTCTTC. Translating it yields CASSLGFGLSGFNEQFF.

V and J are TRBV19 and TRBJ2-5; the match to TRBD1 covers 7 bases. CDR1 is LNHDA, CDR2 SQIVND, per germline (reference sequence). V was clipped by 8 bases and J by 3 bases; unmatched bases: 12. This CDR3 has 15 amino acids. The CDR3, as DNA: TGTGCCAGTGGGTTTGCGTGGGACAGAGAAGAGACCCAGTACTTC. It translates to CASGFAWDREETQYF.

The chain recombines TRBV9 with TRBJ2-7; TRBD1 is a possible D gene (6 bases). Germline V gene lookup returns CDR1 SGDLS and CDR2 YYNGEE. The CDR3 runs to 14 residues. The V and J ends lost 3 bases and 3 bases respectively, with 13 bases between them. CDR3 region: CASSARTAGYEQYF. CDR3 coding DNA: TGTGCCAGCAGCGCGAGGACAGCCGGCTACGAGCAGTACTTC.

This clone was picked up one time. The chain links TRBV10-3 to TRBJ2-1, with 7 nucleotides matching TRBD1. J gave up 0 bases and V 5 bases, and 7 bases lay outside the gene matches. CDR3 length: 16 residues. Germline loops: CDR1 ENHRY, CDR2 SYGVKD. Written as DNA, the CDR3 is TGTGCCATCAGTCCCGGACAGGCTATCTCCTACAATGAGCAGTTCTTC. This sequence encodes CAISPGQAISYNEQFF.

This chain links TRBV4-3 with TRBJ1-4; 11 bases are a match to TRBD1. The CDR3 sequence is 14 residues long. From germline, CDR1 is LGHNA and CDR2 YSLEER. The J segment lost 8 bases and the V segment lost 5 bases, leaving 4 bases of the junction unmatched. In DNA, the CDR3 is TGCGCCAGCAGCGCCCGGGACAGGGGGGAAAAACTGTTTTTT. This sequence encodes CASSARDRGEKLFF.

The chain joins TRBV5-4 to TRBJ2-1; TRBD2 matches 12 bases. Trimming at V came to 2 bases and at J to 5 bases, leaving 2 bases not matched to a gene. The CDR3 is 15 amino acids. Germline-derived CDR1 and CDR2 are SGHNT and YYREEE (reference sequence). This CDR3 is CASSLPSGGDNEQFF. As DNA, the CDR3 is TGTGCCAGCAGCTTACCTAGCGGGGGGGACAATGAGCAGTTCTTC.

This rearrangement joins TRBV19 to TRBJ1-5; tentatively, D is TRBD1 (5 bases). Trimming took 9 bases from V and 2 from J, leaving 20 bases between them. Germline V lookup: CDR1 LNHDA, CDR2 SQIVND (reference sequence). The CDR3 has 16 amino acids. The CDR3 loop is CASSPGLSHGNQPQHF. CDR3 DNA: TGTGCCAGCTCCCCGGGACTCTCTCATGGCAATCAGCCCCAGCATTTT.

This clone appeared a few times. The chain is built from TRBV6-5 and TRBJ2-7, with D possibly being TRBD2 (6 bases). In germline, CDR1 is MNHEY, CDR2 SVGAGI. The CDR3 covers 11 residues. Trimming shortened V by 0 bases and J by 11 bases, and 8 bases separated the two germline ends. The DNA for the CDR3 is TGTGCCAGCAGTTACTCGGGGACTGAGTACTTC. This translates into CASSYSGTEYF.

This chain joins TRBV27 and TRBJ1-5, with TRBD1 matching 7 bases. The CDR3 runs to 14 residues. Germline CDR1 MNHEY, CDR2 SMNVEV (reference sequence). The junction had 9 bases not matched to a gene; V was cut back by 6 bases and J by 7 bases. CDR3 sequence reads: CASSPNRGRQPQHF. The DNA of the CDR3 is TGTGCCAGCAGCCCGAACAGGGGAAGACAGCCCCAGCATTTT.

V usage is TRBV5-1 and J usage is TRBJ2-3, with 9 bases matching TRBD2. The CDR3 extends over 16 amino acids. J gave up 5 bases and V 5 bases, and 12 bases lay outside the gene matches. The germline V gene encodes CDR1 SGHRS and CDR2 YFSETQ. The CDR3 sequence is CASRVVGGRAGDTQYF. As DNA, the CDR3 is TGCGCCAGCAGAGTCGTCGGCGGGAGGGCCGGAGATACGCAGTATTTT. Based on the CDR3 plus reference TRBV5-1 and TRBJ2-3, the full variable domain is KAGVTQTPRYLIKTRGQQVTLSCSPISGHRSVSWYQQTPGQGLQFLFEYFSETQRNKGNFPGRFSGRQFSNSRSEMNVSTLELGDSALYLCASRVVGGRAGDTQYFGPGTRLTVL.

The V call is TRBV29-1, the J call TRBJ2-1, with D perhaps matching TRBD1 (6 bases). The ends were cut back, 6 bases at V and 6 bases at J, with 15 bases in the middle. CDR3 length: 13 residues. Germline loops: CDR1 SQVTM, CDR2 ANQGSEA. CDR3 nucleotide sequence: TGCAGCGTAGGGGGTGGTGATCGCAATGAGCAGTTCTTC. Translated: CSVGGGDRNEQFF.

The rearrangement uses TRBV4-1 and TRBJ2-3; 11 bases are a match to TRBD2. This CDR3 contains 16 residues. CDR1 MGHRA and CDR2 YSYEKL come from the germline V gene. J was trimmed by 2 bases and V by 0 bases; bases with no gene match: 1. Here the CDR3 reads CASSQETSGTTDTQYF. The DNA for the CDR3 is TGCGCCAGCAGCCAAGAGACTAGCGGGACCACAGATACGCAGTATTTT.

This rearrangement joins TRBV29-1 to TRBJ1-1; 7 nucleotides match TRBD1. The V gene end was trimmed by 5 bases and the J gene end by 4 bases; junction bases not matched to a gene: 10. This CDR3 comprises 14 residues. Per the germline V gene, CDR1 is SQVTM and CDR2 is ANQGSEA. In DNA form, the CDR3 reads TGCAGCGTTCGAAGGGGGCTCGGGTCCACTGAAGCTTTCTTT. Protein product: CSVRRGLGSTEAFF.

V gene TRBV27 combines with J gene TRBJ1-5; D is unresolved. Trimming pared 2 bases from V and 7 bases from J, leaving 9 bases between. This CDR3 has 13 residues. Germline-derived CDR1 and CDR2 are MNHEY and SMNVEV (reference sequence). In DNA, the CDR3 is TGTGCCAGCAGTTTAGAAGAGGGCCAGCCCCAGCATTTT. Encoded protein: CASSLEEGQPQHF.

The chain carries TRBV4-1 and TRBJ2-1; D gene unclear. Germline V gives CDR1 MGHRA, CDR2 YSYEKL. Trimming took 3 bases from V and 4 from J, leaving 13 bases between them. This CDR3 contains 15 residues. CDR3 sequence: CASSHQTPGYNEQFF. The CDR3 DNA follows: TGCGCCAGCAGCCATCAAACTCCCGGGTACAATGAGCAGTTCTTC.

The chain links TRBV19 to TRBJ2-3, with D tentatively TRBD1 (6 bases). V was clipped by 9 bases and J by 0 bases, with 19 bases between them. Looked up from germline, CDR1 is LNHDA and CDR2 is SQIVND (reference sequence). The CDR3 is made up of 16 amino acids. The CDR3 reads CASRGTGWSSTDTQYF. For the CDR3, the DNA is TGTGCCAGCCGCGGAACAGGGTGGAGCAGCACAGATACGCAGTATTTT.

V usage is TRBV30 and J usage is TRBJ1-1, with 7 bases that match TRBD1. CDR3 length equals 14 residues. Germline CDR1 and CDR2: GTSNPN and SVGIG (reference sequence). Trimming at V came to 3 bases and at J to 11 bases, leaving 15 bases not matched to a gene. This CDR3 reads CAWSRGGDSYVAFF. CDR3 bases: TGTGCCTGGAGCCGCGGGGGGGACAGTTACGTGGCTTTCTTT.

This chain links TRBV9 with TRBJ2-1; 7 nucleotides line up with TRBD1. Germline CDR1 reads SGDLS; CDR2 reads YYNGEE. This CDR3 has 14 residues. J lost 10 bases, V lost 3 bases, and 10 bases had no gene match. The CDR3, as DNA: TGTGCCAGCAGCGAGAGGGGGCTAGCAGTCGAGCAGTTCTTC. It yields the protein CASSERGLAVEQFF.

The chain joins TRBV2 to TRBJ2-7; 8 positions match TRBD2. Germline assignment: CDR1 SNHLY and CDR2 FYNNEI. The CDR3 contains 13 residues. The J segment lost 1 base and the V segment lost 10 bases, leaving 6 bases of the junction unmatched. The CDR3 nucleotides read TGTGCCACCCAGGCGGGGGGATCCTACGAGCAGTACTTC. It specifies CATQAGGSYEQYF.

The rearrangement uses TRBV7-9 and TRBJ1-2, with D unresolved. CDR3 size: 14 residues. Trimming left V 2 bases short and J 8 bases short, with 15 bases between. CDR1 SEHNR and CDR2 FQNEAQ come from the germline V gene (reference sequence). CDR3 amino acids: CASSLSGDSYGYTF. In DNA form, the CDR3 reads TGTGCCAGCAGCTTATCTGGAGACTCTTACGGCTACACCTTC.

CDR3 region: CASSISGAKNTEAFF. The CDR3 DNA reads as TGTGCCAGTAGTATAAGTGGGGCCAAGAACACTGAAGCTTTCTTT. V and J are TRBV19 and TRBJ1-1; D possibly corresponds to TRBD1 (5 bases). Trimming removed 2 bases from V and 1 base from J, with 11 bases in between. The germline CDR1 and CDR2 sequences are LNHDA and SQIVND (reference sequence). The CDR3 extends over 15 amino acids.

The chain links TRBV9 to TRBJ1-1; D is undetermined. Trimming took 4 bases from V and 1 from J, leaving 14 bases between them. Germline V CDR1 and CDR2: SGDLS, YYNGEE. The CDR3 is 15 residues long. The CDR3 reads CASSSRPTPNTEAFF. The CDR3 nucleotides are TGTGCCAGCAGCTCGAGACCGACACCGAACACTGAAGCTTTCTTT.

CDR3 DNA sequence: TGTGCCAGTAGGCCATGGACAGGGGGCTCCGTGGGCACTGAAGCTTTCTTT. Translating gives CASRPWTGGSVGTEAFF. The chain employs TRBV19 and TRBJ1-1; TRBD1 matches 11 bases. With 6 bases clipped from V and 4 bases from J, the junction kept 13 bases outside the gene matches. The V gene's germline CDR1 is LNHDA and CDR2 SQIVND (reference sequence). The CDR3 contains 17 residues.

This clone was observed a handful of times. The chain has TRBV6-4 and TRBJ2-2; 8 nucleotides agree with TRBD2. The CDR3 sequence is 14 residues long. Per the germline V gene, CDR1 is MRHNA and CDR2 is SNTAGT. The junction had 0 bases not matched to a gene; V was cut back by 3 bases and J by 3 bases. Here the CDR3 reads CASSELADTGELFF. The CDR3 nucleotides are TGTGCCAGCAGTGAACTAGCGGACACCGGGGAGCTGTTTTTT.

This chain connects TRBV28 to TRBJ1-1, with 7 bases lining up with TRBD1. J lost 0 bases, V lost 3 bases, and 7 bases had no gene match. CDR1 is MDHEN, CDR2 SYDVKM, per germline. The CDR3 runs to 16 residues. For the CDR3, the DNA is TGTGCCAGCAGTTTGCCGGGACAGCAGATGAACACTGAAGCTTTCTTT. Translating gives CASSLPGQQMNTEAFF. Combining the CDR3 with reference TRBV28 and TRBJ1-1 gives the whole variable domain DVKVTQSSRYLVKRTGEKVFLECVQDMDHENMFWYRQDPGLGLRLIYFSYDVKMKEKGDIPEGYSVSREKKERFSLILESASTNQTSMYLCASSLPGQQMNTEAFFGQGTRLTVV.

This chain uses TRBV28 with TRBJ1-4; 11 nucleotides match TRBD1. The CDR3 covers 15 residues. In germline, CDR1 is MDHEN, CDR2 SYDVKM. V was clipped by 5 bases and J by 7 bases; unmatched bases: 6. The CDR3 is CASSPRTGGLEKLFF. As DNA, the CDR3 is TGTGCCAGCAGTCCCAGGACAGGGGGCCTTGAAAAACTGTTTTTT.

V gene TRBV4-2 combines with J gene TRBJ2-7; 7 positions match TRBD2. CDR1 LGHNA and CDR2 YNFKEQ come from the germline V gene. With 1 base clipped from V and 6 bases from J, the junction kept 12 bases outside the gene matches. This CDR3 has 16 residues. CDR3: CASSQAGLAESGEQYF. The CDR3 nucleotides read TGTGCCAGCAGCCAAGCCGGGCTAGCGGAAAGTGGCGAGCAGTACTTC.

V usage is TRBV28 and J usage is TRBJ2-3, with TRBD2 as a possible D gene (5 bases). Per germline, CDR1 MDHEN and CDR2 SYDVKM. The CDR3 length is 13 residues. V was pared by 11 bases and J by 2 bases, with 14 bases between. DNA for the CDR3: TGTGCCGGAGGTGTGGCAGACACAGATACGCAGTATTTT. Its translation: CAGGVADTDTQYF. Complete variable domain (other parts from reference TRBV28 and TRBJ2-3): DVKVTQSSRYLVKRTGEKVFLECVQDMDHENMFWYRQDPGLGLRLIYFSYDVKMKEKGDIPEGYSVSREKKERFSLILESASTNQTSMYLCAGGVADTDTQYFGPGTRLTVL.